This T cell receptor (beta chain) was sequenced in a study of vaccination and CD4 T cells after COVID-19. Study-level background: Overlapping spike peptides served as the stimulus for the cells. These peptides came from SARS-CoV-2 and from the common cold coronaviruses HCoV-NL63, HCoV-OC43 and HCoV-229E. Cultures serving as controls received a peptide pool (CEFX or HIV-1 Nef) or no peptide. Study results and limitations: Post-vaccination, and not before, a median roughly 90% of reactive clones appeared in convalescent patients.

Sequence data for DNA of cultured CD4+ T cells were generated by the Oncomine TCR Beta short-read assay. Someone extracted genomic DNA from cultured CD4+ T cells. TCRdb re-analysed the PCR reads in MiXCR, keeping a single row per CDR3 protein. Among about 22,000 distinct CDR3 sequences listed, about 35% were seen once. Time point denoted: late sampling 161 to 241 days after vaccination in three convalescent patients. Treatment specified: approximately nine-day PBMC culture with coronavirus spike peptide pools or control peptides (ViraFEST assay). The CDR3 covers 14 residues. Germline CDR1 reads DFQATT; CDR2 reads SNEGSKA (reference sequence). V gave up 3 bases and J gave up 3 bases, with 15 bases separating them. By share of the sample, this clonotype is medium-sized (0.01 to 0.1%). Its antigen remains unknown.

The chain uses TRBV20-1 and TRBJ2-7; D gene ambiguous. This receptor was identified in a human donor who had recovered from COVID-19. The input for sequencing was CD4+ T cells from blood, cultured in vitro, taken about 7 months after SARS-CoV-2 vaccination. The CDR3 DNA reads as TGCAGTGCTAGTTCAGGTCTATCCCACTACGAGCAGTACTTC. Protein: CSASSGLSHYEQYF.